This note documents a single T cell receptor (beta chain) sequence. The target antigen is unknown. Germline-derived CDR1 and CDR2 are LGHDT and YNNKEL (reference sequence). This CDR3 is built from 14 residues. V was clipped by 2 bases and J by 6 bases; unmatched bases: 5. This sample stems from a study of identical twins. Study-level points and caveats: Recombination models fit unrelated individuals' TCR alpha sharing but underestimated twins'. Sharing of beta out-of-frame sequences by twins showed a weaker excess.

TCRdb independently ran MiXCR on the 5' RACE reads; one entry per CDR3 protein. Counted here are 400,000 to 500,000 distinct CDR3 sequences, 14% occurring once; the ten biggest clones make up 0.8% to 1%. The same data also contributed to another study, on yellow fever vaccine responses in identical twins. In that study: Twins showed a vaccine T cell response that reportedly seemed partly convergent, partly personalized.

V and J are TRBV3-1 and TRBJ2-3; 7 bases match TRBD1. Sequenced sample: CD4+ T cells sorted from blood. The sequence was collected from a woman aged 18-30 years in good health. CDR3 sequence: CASSQKGAADTQYF. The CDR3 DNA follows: TGTGCCAGCAGCCAAAAGGGGGCGGCGGATACGCAGTATTTT.